This TCR beta chain originates from a study of OX40 agonist ivuxolimab in advanced cancers. Trimming removed 10 bases from V and 8 bases from J, with 12 bases in between. Per germline, CDR1 ENHRY and CDR2 SYGVKD. CDR3 size: 11 residues. Sequencing was performed with immunoSEQ multiplex PCR; in TCRdb, only in-frame clones are kept and a portion is missing. The top ten clones hold more than 9% of a sample with approximately 15,000 clones, about four fifths of them seen once. The TCR sequence derives from an adult with an advanced solid tumor such as melanoma, head and neck, liver or kidney cancer. The V gene is TRBV10-3, the J gene TRBJ1-3; D uncertain. The sample in question was CD4+ or CD8+ T cells sorted from blood, obtained in a trial of the OX40 agonist ivuxolimab. CDR3: CATRAGYTIYF. In DNA form, the CDR3 reads TGTGCCACCCGGGCTGGTTACACCATATATTTT.